This T cell receptor beta chain was observed in a study of shared clonotypes between healthy human individuals. Only CD45RO-negative cells positively selected for CCR7 counted as naive CD8 cells, so terminally differentiated effector memory CD45RA+ cells were excluded. Those who donated were healthy HIV-negative adults, with no recent acute infections or vaccinations reported. This CDR3 has 12 amino acids. Germline-derived CDR1 and CDR2 are LGHNA and YNFKEQ. V gave up 4 bases and J gave up 6 bases, with 10 bases separating them. Sequencing was performed with immunoSEQ multiplex PCR; in TCRdb, only in-frame clones are kept and a portion is missing. The sample consists of about 2 million clones, roughly 94% of them appearing once.

The sequenced sample consisted of naive CD8+ T cells sorted from blood. This receptor was taken from a man aged 18 to 35 in good health. This rearrangement joins TRBV4-2 to TRBJ2-7; D ambiguous. The CDR3 protein is CASSPESGEQYF. CDR3 DNA: TGTGCCAGCAGCCCGGAGTCCGGCGAGCAGTACTTC.